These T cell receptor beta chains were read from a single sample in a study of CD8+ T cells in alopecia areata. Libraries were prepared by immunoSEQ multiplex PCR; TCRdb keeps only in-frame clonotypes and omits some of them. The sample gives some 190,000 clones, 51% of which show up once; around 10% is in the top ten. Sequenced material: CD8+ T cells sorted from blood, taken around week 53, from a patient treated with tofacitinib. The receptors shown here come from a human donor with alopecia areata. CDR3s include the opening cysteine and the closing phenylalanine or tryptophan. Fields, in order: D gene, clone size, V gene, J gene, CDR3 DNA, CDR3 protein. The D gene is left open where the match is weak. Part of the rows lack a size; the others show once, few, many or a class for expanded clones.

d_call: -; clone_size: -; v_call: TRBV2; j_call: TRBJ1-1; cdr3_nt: TGTGCCAGCAGTGCTGGGTACACTGAAGCTTTCTTT; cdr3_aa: CASSAGYTEAFF
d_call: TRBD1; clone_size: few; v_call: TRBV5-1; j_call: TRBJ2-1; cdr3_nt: TGCGCCAGCAGCTTGCAGGGGACAGGAGGTCTGGGTAATGAGCAGTTCTTC; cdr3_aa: CASSLQGTGGLGNEQFF
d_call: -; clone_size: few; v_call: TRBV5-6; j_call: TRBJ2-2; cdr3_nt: TGTGCCAGCAGCCCGGGGGCCGCGGGGGTACGGAGCGGGGAGCTGTTTTTT; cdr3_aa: CASSPGAAGVRSGELFF
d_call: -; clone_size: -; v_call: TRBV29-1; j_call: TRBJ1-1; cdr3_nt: TGCAGCGTTGACGTAGGGGGGGTCACTGAAGCTTTCTTT; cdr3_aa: CSVDVGGVTEAFF
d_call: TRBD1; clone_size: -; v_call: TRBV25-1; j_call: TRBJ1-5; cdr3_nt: TGTGCCAGCAGTGAAGGGACAGACAATCAGCCCCAGCATTTT; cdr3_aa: CASSEGTDNQPQHF
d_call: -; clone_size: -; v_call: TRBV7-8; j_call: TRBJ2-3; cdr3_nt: TGTGCCAGCACCGAGGCTAGCACAGATACGCAGTATTTT; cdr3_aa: CASTEASTDTQYF
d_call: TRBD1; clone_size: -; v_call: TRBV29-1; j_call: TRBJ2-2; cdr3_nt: TGCAGCGTTGAATCCAGCGGACAGGGTCGCACCGGGGAGCTGTTTTTT; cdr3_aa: CSVESSGQGRTGELFF
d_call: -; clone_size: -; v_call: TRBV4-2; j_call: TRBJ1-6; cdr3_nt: TGTGCCAGCAGCCAAGAAGGCCCCAGCTATAATTCACCCCTCCACTTT; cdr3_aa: CASSQEGPSYNSPLHF
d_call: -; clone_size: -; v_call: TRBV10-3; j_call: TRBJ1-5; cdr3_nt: TGTGCCATCCGACTCCCAAAGAAAAATCAGCCCCAGCATTTT; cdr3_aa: CAIRLPKKNQPQHF
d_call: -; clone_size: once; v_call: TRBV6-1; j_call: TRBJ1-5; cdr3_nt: TGTGCCAGCAGTGAAGTTTCAGGTCGAGGGCGGCCCCAGCATTTT; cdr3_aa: CASSEVSGRGRPQHF
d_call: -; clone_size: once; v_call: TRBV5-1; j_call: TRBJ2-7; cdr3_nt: TGCGCCAGCAGCTTGGGGTCCCGGACCTACGAGCAGTACTTC; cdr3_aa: CASSLGSRTYEQYF